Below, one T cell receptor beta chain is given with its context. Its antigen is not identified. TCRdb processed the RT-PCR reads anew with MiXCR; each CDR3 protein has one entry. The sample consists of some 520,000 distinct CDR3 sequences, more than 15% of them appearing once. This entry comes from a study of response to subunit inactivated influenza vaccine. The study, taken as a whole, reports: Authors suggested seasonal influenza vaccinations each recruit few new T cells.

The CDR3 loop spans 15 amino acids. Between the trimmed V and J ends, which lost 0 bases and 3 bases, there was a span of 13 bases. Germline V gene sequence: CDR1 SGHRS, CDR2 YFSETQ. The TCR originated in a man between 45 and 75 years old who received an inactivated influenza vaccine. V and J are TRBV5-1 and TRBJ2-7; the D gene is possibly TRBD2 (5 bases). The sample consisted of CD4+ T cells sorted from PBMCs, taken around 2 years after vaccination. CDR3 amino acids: CASSLERLSLYEQYF. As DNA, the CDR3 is TGCGCCAGCAGCTTGGAGCGGTTGAGCCTCTACGAGCAGTACTTC.